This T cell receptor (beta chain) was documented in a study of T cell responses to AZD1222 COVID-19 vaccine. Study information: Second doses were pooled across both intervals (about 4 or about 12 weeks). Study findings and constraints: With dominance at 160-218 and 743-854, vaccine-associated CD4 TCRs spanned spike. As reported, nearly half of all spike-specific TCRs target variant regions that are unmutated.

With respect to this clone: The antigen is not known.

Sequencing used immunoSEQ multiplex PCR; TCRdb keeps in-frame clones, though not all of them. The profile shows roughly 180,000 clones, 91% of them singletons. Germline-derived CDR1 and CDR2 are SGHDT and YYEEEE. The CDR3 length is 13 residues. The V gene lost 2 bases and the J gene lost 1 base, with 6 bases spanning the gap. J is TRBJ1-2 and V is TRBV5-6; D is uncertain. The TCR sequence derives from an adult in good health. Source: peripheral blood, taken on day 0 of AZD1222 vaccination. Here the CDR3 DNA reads TGTGCCAGCAGCTTACAGAATAACTATGGCTACACCTTC. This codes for CASSLQNNYGYTF.